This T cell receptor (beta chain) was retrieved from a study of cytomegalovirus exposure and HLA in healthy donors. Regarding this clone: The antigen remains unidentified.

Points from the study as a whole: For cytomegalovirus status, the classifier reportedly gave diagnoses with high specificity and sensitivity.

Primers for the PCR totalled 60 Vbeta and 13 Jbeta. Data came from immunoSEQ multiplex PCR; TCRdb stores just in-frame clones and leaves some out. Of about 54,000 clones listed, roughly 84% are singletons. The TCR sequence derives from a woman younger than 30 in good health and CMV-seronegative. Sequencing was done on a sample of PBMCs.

Written as DNA, the CDR3 is TGTGCCAGCATGGGTGTGAAGGGGATGTCCGGGGAGCTGTTTTTT. The encoded protein is CASMGVKGMSGELFF. V gene TRBV2 combines with J gene TRBJ2-2, with D tentatively TRBD1 (5 bases). The CDR3 sequence is 15 residues long. V was clipped by 7 bases and J by 6 bases, with 18 bases between them. Per germline, CDR1 SNHLY and CDR2 FYNNEI.